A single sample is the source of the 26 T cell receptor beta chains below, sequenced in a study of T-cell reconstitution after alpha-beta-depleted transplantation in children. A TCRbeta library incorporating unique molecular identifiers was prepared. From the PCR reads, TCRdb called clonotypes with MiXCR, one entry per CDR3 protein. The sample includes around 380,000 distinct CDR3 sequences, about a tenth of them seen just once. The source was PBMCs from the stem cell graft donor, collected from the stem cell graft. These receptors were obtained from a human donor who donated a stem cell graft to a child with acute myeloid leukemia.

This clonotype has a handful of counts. The CDR3 DNA reads TGTGCCAGCAGCTCGTCCCCCGGGACAGGGGAGGGCTACACCTTC. Residues: CASSSSPGTGEGYTF. V is TRBV7-3 and J is TRBJ1-2, with 10 bases fitting TRBD1. The germline V gene encodes CDR1 SGHTA and CDR2 FQGTGA. The CDR3 has 15 residues. Trimming at V came to 4 bases and at J to 8 bases, leaving 10 bases not matched to a gene.

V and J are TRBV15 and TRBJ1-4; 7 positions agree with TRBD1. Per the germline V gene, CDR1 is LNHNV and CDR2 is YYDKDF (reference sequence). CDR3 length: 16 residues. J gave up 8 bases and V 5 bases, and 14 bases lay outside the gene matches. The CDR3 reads CATSPRGRDSGEKLFF. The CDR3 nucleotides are TGTGCCACCAGCCCGCGTGGCCGGGACAGTGGGGAAAAACTGTTTTTT. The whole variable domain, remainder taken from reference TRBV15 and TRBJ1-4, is DAMVIQNPRYQVTQFGKPVTLSCSQTLNHNVMYWYQQKSSQAPKLLFHYYDKDFNNEADTPDNFQSRRPNTSFCFLDIRSPGLGDTAMYLCATSPRGRDSGEKLFFGSGTQLSVL.

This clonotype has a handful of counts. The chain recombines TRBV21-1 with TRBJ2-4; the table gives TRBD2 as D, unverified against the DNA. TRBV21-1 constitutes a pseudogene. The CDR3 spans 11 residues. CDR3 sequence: CATPWEGYRYF. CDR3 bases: TGTGCCACCCCTTGGGAGGGGTACAGGTACTTC.

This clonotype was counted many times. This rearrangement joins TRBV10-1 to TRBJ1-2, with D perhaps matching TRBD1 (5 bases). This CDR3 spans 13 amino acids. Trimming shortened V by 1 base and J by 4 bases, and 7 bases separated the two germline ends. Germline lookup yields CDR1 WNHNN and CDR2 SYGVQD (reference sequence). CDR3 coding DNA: TGCGCCAGCAGTGAGTACAGGAGCTATGGCTACACCTTC. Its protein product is CASSEYRSYGYTF.

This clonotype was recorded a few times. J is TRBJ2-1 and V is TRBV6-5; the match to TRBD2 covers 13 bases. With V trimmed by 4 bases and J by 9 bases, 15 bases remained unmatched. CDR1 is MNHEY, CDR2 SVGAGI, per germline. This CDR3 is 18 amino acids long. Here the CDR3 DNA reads TGTGCCAGCAGTTCCCCACTAGCGAGACTAGCGGGAGGTGGTGAGCAGTTCTTC. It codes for CASSSPLARLAGGGEQFF.

The CDR3: CASSPRTDYQETQYF. CDR3 DNA: TGTGCCAGCTCACCACGAACGGACTACCAAGAGACCCAGTACTTC. The chain couples TRBV18 to TRBJ2-5; tentatively, D is TRBD2 (5 bases). Germline CDR1 reads KGHSH; CDR2 reads LQKENI. Deletions cut 1 base from V and 0 bases from J, with 9 bases between. This CDR3 has 15 amino acids.

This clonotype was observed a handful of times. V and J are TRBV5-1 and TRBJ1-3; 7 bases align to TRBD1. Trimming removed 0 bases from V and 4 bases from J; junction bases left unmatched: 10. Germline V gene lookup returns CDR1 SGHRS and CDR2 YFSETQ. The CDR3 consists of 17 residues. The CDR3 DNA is TGCGCCAGCAGCTTGGTGGGACAGCGTTCTTCAGGAAACACCATATATTTT. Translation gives CASSLVGQRSSGNTIYF. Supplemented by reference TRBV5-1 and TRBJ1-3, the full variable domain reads KAGVTQTPRYLIKTRGQQVTLSCSPISGHRSVSWYQQTPGQGLQFLFEYFSETQRNKGNFPGRFSGRQFSNSRSEMNVSTLELGDSALYLCASSLVGQRSSGNTIYFGEGSWLTVV.

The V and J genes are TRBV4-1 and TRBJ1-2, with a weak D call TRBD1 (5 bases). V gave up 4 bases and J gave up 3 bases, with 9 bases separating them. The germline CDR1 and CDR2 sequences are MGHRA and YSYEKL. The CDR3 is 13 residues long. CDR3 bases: TGCGCCAGCAGCCCCCCGACAGACTATGGCTACACCTTC. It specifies CASSPPTDYGYTF.

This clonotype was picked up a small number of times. The chain's CDR3 is CASSEYGPAEQFF. The CDR3 region has the DNA TGTGCCAGCAGTGAATACGGTCCAGCTGAGCAGTTCTTC. The chain employs TRBV6-1 and TRBJ2-1, with D uncertain. Trimming left V 2 bases short and J 9 bases short, with 11 bases between. Per germline, CDR1 MNHNS and CDR2 SASEGT. The CDR3 totals 13 residues.

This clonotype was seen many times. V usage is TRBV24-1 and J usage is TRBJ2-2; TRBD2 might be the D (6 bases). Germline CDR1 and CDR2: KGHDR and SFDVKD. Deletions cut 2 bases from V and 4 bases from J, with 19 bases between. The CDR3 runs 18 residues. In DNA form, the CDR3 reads TGTGCCACCAGTGATTCCCGATTCTCACACGGGGGCACCGGGGAGCTGTTTTTT. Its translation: CATSDSRFSHGGTGELFF.

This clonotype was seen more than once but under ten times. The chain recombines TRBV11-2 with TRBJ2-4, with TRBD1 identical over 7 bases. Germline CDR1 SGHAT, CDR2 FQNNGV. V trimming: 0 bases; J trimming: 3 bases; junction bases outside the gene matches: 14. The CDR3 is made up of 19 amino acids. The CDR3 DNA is TGTGCCAGCAGCTTAGATGGTTGGTTGATTGACAGGGTCAAAAACATTCAGTACTTC. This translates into CASSLDGWLIDRVKNIQYF.

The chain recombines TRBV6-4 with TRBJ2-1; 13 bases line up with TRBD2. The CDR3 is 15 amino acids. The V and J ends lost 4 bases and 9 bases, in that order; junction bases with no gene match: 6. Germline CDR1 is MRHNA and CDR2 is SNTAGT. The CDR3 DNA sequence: TGTGCCAGCAGTGGACTAGCGGGAGGCTTGGGTGAGCAGTTCTTC. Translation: CASSGLAGGLGEQFF.

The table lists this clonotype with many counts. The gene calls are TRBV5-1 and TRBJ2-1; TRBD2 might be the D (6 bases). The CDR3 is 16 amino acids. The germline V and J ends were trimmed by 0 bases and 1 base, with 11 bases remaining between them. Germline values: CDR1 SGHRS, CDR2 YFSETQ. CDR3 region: CASSLVLGGSYNEQFF. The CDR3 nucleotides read TGCGCCAGCAGCTTGGTCTTGGGGGGATCCTACAATGAGCAGTTCTTC.

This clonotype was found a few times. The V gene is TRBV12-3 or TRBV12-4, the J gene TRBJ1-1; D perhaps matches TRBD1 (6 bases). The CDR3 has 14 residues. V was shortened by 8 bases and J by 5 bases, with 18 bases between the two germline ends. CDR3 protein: CASPAPGRGTEAFF. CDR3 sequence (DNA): TGTGCCAGCCCTGCCCCAGGGAGGGGGACTGAAGCTTTCTTT.

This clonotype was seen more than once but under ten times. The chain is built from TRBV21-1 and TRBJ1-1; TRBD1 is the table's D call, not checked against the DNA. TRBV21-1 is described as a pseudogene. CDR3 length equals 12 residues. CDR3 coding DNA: TGTGCCAGCAGCAAAGAGGGGTCTGGAGCTTTCTTT. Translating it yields CASSKEGSGAFF.

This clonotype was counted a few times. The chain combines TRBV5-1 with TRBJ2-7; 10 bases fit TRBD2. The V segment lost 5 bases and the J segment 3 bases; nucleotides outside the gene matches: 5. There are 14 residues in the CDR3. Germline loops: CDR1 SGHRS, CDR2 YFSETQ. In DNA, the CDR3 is TGCGCCAGCAGTCAAACTAGCGGGATCTACGAGCAGTACTTC. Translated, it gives CASSQTSGIYEQYF.

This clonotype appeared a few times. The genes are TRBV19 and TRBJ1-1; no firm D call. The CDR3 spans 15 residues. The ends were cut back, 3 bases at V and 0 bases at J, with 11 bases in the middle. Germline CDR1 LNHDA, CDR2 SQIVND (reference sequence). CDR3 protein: CASSMWAVLNTEAFF. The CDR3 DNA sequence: TGTGCCAGTAGTATGTGGGCTGTGCTGAACACTGAAGCTTTCTTT.

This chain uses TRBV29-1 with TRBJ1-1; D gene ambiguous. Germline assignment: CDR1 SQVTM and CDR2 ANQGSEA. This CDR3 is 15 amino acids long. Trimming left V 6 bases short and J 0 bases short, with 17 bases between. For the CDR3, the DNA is TGCAGCGTGAGGTTACGGTCTATCATGAACACTGAAGCTTTCTTT. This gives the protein CSVRLRSIMNTEAFF.

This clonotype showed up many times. CDR3 coding DNA: TGCGCCAGCAGCTTGGGAGGTATAAATGAGCAGTTCTTC. Its translation is CASSLGGINEQFF. This sequence joins TRBV5-1 and TRBJ2-1; D ambiguous. The CDR3 sequence is 13 residues long. Germline CDR1 and CDR2: SGHRS and YFSETQ. V was trimmed by 0 bases and J by 7 bases, leaving 8 bases between them.

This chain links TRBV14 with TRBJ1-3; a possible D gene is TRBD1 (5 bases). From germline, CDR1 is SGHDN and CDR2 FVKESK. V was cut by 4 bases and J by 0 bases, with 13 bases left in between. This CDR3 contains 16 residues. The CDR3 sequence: CASSRATGGSGNTIYF. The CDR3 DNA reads TGTGCCAGCAGCCGGGCGACCGGGGGCTCTGGAAACACCATATATTTT.

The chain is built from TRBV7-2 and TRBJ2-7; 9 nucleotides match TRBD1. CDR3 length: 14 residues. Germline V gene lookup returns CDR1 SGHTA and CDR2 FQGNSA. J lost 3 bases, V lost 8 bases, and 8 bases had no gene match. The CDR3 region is CASSPGTGNYEQYV. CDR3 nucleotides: TGTGCCAGCTCCCCCGGGACAGGGAACTACGAGCAGTACGTC.

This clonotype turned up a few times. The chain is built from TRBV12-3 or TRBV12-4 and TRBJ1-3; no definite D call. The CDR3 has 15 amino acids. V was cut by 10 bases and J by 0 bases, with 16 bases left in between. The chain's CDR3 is CATSPGKVSGNTIYF. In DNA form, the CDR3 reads TGTGCCACCTCCCCAGGCAAAGTCTCTGGAAACACCATATATTTT.

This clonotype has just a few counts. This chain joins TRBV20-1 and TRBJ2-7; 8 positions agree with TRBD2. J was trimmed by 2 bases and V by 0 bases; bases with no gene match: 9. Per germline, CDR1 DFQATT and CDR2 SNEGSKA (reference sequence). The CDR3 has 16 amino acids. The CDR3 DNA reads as TGCAGTGCTAGAGATGTGATAGCGGGGCTTGCCTACGAGCAGTACTTC. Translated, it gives CSARDVIAGLAYEQYF.

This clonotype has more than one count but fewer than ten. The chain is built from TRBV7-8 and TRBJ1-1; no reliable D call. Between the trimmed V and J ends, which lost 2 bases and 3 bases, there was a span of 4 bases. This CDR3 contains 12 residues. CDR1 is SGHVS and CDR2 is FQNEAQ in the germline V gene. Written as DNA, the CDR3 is TGTGCCAGCAGCTTAATGGACACTGAAGCTTTCTTT. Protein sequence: CASSLMDTEAFF.

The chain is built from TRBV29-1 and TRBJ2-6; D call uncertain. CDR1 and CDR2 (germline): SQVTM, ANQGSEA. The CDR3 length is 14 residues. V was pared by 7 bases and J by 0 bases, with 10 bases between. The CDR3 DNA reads TGCAGCGCCCTCGGAAACTCTGGGGCCAACGTCCTGACTTTC. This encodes CSALGNSGANVLTF.

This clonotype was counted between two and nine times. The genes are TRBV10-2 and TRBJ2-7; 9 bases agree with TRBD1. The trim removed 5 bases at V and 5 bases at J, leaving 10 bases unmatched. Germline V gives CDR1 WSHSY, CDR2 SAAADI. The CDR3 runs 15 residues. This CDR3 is CASSRPGTGTDEQYF. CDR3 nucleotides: TGCGCCAGCAGTCGTCCCGGGACAGGGACGGACGAGCAGTACTTC.